This is a list of T cell receptor beta chains from one sample in a study of blood T cells in healthy people across ages. Each CDR3 protein is one row after TCRdb ran MiXCR on the 5' RACE reads. This table has about 1.6 million distinct CDR3 sequences, about 35% appearing once. The specimen sequenced was blood. These receptors were obtained from a woman younger than 45 in good health. Each CDR3 is given with its conserved first and last residue. A D gene is named only where the DNA matches it firmly. Size is stated for part of the rows, as once, few or many counts, or as a class when the clone is expanded.

clone size	D gene	V gene	J gene	CDR3 protein	CDR3 DNA
many	.	TRBV20-1	TRBJ2-6	CSAEHEIGANVLTF	TGCAGTGCCGAACATGAGATCGGGGCCAACGTCCTGACTTTC
many	.	TRBV29-1	TRBJ1-1	CSVGLNTEAFF	TGCAGCGTTGGCTTGAACACTGAAGCTTTCTTT
few	.	TRBV9	TRBJ2-3	CASSVSRTSPDTQYF	TGTGCCAGCAGCGTGAGCCGCACGAGCCCAGATACGCAGTATTTT
few	.	TRBV10-2	TRBJ2-7	CASKVGREYEQYF	TGCGCCAGCAAGGTGGGCAGGGAGTACGAGCAGTACTTC
few	.	TRBV14	TRBJ1-4	CASSQPGEKLFF	TGTGCCAGCAGCCAGCCGGGGGAAAAACTGTTTTTT
.	.	TRBV6-1	TRBJ2-6	CASSPGALSGANVLTF	TGTGCCAGCAGCCCAGGGGCACTCTCTGGGGCCAACGTCCTGACTTTC
.	.	TRBV20-1	TRBJ1-1	CSALDSRGMNTEAFF	TGCAGTGCCTTAGACTCACGGGGCATGAACACTGAAGCTTTCTTT
.	.	TRBV20-1	TRBJ2-5	CSPSQGEETQYF	TGCAGTCCATCACAGGGAGAAGAGACCCAGTACTTC
.	.	TRBV5-5	TRBJ2-5	CASSLEFSRAQYF	TGTGCCAGCAGCTTGGAATTTTCGAGGGCCCAGTACTTC
.	TRBD2	TRBV20-1	TRBJ2-1	CSASPGLGISEQFF	TGCAGTGCTTCGCCGGGACTAGGCATAAGTGAGCAGTTCTTC
.	.	TRBV5-1	TRBJ2-1	CASSFSLGYNEQFF	TGCGCCAGCAGCTTTAGCCTCGGCTACAATGAGCAGTTCTTC
.	.	TRBV29-1	TRBJ2-7	CSVEDRRHASSYEQYF	TGCAGCGTTGAAGATCGCCGACACGCGAGCTCCTACGAGCAGTACTTC
.	TRBD2	TRBV9	TRBJ2-3	CASSVSGRGFDTQYF	TGTGCCAGCAGCGTATCCGGGAGGGGTTTTGATACGCAGTATTTT
.	.	TRBV29-1	TRBJ2-7	CSVEVMPYEQDF	TGCAGCGTTGAAGTAATGCCGTACGAGCAGGACTTC
few	.	TRBV11-2	TRBJ2-3	CASSLVGASRSTDTQYF	TGTGCCAGCAGCTTAGTCGGGGCTAGCAGATCCACAGATACGCAGTATTTT
few	.	TRBV7-9	TRBJ1-4	CASSPGGGATNEKLFF	TGTGCCAGCAGCCCCGGGGGCGGGGCAACTAATGAAAAACTGTTTTTT
.	.	TRBV27	TRBJ2-1	CASRVLFGNNEQFF	TGTGCCAGCAGGGTCCTGTTTGGAAACAATGAGCAGTTCTTC
few	.	TRBV7-3	TRBJ2-1	CASSPQPLSSYNEQFF	TGTGCCAGCAGCCCCCAACCGTTAAGCTCCTACAATGAGCAGTTCTTC
few	.	TRBV6-1	TRBJ2-3	CASSEVGSSTDTQYF	TGTGCCAGCAGTGAAGTCGGTTCTAGCACAGATACGCAGTATTTT
.	TRBD2	TRBV7-9	TRBJ2-7	CASSLGSGGRSYEQYF	TGTGCCAGCAGCTTAGGGAGCGGGGGCCGCTCCTACGAGCAGTACTTC
.	.	TRBV12-3/TRBV12-4	TRBJ2-1	CASSLGSAPRHEQFF	TGTGCCAGCAGTTTGGGGTCGGCCCCGCGGCATGAGCAGTTCTTC
.	.	TRBV7-9	TRBJ2-3	CASSLAPAPRGPDTQYF	TGTGCCAGCAGCTTAGCTCCAGCGCCGCGGGGGCCAGATACGCAGTATTTT
.	.	TRBV9	TRBJ2-1	CASSVVGAYNEQFF	TGTGCCAGCAGCGTAGTAGGAGCTTACAATGAGCAGTTCTTC
.	TRBD1	TRBV7-2	TRBJ2-1	CASNLKIGTGDNEQFF	TGTGCCAGCAACTTGAAAATCGGGACAGGGGACAATGAGCAGTTCTTC
.	.	TRBV6-4	TRBJ2-3	CASSDSPTDTQYF	TGTGCCAGCAGTGACTCACCCACAGATACGCAGTATTTT
.	TRBD1	TRBV30	TRBJ2-5	CAWSKGQGYQETQYF	TGTGCCTGGAGCAAGGGACAGGGGTACCAAGAGACCCAGTACTTC
few	.	TRBV2	TRBJ2-1	CASQSPGLRRDEQFF	TGTGCCAGTCAGTCCCCGGGGCTACGGAGGGATGAGCAGTTCTTC
many	TRBD2	TRBV7-8	TRBJ2-5	CASSLNMWLAGFQETQYF	TGTGCCAGCAGCTTAAATATGTGGCTAGCGGGCTTCCAAGAGACCCAGTACTTC
.	TRBD1	TRBV28	TRBJ1-5	CASSPMDRGREPQHF	TGTGCCAGCAGTCCCATGGACAGGGGAAGGGAGCCCCAGCATTTT
few	TRBD2	TRBV30	TRBJ2-7	CACGTSGTLEQYF	TGTGCCTGTGGGACTAGCGGGACCCTCGAGCAGTACTTC
few	TRBD2	TRBV6-1	TRBJ2-7	CASSWTSGSFTYEQYF	TGTGCCAGCAGTTGGACCAGCGGGAGTTTCACCTACGAGCAGTACTTC
.	TRBD1	TRBV28	TRBJ1-2	CASSPTDRVGYGYTF	TGTGCCAGCAGTCCCACGGACAGGGTAGGGTATGGCTACACCTTC
.	.	TRBV4-1	TRBJ2-7	CAGSQNRGKYEQYF	TGCGCCGGCAGCCAAAACCGGGGAAAGTACGAGCAGTACTTC
few	.	TRBV20-1	TRBJ2-3	CSATRMGVNTQYF	TGCAGTGCCACCAGGATGGGAGTGAATACGCAGTATTTT
.	.	TRBV20-1	TRBJ2-1	CSASTERVPSYNEQFF	TGCAGTGCTAGTACTGAGCGGGTCCCCTCCTACAATGAGCAGTTCTTC
few	.	TRBV25-1	TRBJ2-3	CASKHRVSTDTQYF	TGTGCCAGCAAGCACAGGGTTTCAACAGATACGCAGTATTTT
.	.	TRBV6-1	TRBJ2-5	CASTLNPSPETQYF	TGTGCCAGCACCTTAAATCCCTCCCCGGAGACCCAGTACTTC
few	TRBD2	TRBV4-1	TRBJ2-6	CASSQERTGGASGANVLTF	TGCGCCAGCAGCCAAGAAAGGACGGGGGGAGCTTCTGGGGCCAACGTCCTGACTTTC
.	TRBD1	TRBV27	TRBJ2-5	CASSPIGQGAGETQYF	TGTGCCAGCAGTCCAATCGGACAGGGGGCAGGGGAGACCCAGTACTTC
few	.	TRBV6-1	TRBJ2-7	CASSEDPPGTYTGDEQYF	TGTGCCAGCAGTGAAGACCCACCTGGGACATACACGGGGGACGAGCAGTACTTC
.	TRBD2	TRBV9	TRBJ2-1	CASSVSGTSYNEQFF	TGTGCTAGCAGCGTAAGCGGGACTTCCTACAATGAGCAGTTCTTC
.	.	TRBV6-1	TRBJ2-7	CASRATTYEQYF	TGTGCCAGCCGGGCGACTACCTACGAGCAGTACTTC
few	TRBD1	TRBV27	TRBJ1-2	CASTGTGSYGYTF	TGTGCCAGCACCGGGACAGGGTCCTATGGCTACACCTTC
many	.	TRBV7-9	TRBJ2-2	CASSQAISGELFF	TGTGCCAGCAGCCAGGCGATTTCAGGGGAGCTGTTTTTT
.	.	TRBV27	TRBJ1-1	CASSLYPAGGNEAFF	TGTGCCAGCAGTTTATACCCGGCCGGGGGTAATGAAGCTTTCTTT
few	TRBD1	TRBV27	TRBJ2-1	CASSWGTGGFYNEQFF	TGTGCCAGCAGTTGGGGGACAGGGGGCTTTTACAATGAGCAGTTCTTC
once	TRBD1	TRBV10-3	TRBJ2-1	CAIRIGTVDEQFF	TGTGCCATCAGGATAGGGACAGTTGATGAGCAGTTCTTC
many	.	TRBV9	TRBJ2-5	CASSGSGLQETQYF	TGCGCCAGCAGCGGTAGCGGCCTTCAAGAGACCCAGTACTTC
.	TRBD2	TRBV30	TRBJ2-2	CAWESGGLPTGELFF	TGTGCCTGGGAAAGCGGGGGGCTACCCACCGGGGAGCTGTTTTTT